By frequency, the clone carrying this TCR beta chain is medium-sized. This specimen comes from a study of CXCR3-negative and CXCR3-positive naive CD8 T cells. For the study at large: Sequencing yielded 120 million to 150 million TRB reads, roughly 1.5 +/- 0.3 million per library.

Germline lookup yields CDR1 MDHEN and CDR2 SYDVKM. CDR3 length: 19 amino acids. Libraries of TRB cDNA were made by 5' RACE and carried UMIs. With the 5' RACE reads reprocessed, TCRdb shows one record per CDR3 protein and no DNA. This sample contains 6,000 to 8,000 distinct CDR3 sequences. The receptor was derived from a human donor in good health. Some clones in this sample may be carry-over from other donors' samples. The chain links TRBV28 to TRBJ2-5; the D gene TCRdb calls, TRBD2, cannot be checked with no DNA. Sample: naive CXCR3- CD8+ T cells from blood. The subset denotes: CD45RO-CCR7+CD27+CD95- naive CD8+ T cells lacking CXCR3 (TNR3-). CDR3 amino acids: CASSQTYHQTSGTGETQYF.